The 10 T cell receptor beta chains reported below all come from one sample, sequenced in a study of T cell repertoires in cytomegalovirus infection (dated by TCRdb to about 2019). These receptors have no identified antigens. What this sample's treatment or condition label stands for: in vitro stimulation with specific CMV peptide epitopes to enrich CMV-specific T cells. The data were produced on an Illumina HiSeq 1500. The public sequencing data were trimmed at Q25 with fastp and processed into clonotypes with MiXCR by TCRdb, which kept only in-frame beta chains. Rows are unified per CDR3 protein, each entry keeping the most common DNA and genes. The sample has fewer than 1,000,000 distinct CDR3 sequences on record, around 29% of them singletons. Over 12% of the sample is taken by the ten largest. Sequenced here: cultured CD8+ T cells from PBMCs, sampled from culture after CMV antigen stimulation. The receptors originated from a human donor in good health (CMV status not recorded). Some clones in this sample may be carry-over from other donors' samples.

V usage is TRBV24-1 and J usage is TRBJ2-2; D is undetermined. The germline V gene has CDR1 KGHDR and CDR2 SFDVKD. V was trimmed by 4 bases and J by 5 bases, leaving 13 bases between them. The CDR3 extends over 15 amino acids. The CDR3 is CATSDQDRDTGELFF. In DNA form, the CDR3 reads TGTGCCACCAGTGACCAGGACCGAGATACCGGGGAGCTGTTTTTT.

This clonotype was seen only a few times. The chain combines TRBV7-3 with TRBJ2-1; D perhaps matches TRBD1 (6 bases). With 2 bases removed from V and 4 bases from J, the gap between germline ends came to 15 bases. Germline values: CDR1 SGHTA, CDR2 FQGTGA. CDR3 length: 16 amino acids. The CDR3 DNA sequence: TGTGCCAGCAGCTTAGTCCCCGGGACACAATACAATGAGCAGTTCTTC. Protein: CASSLVPGTQYNEQFF.

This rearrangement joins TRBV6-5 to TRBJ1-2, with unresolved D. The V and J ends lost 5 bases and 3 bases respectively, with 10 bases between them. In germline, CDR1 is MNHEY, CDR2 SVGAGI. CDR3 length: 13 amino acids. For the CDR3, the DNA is TGTGCCAGCAGTGGTATGGACTACTATGGCTACACCTTC. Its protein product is CASSGMDYYGYTF.

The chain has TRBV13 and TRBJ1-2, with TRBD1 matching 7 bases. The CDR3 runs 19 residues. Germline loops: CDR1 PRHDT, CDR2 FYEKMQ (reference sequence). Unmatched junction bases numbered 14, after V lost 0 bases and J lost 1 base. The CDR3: CASSLGRATGQENNYGYTF. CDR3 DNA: TGTGCCAGCAGCTTAGGCCGAGCAACTGGACAGGAAAATAACTATGGCTACACCTTC.

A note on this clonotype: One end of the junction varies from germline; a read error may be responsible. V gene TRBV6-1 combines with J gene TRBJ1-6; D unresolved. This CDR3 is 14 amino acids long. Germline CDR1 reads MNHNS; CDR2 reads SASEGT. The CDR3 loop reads CTSPPDQYNPPLHF. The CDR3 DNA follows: TGTACCAGCCCCCCGGACCAATATAATCCACCCCTCCACTTT.

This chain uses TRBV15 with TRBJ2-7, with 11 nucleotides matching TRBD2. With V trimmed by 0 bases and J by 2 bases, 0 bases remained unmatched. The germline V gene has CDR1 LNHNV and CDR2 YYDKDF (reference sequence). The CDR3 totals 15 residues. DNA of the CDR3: TGTGCCACCAGCAGAGATAGCGGGGGGGCCTACGAGCAGTACTTC. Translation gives CATSRDSGGAYEQYF.

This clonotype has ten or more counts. CDR3 bases: TGTGCCAGCAGCTTAACGACTAGCGGGGGGGAAGAGACCCAGTACTTC. Its translation is CASSLTTSGGEETQYF. The rearrangement links TRBV7-6 to TRBJ2-5, with 14 bases aligning to TRBD2. The length of the CDR3 is 16 residues. CDR1 is SGHVS, CDR2 FNYEAQ, per germline. The V and J ends lost 2 bases and 3 bases, in that order; junction bases with no gene match: 2.

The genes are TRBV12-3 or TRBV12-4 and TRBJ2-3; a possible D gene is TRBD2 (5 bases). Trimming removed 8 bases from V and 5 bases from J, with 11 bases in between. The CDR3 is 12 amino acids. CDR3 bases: TGTGCCAGCTCGCGGGTGGAAGATACGCAGTATTTT. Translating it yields CASSRVEDTQYF.

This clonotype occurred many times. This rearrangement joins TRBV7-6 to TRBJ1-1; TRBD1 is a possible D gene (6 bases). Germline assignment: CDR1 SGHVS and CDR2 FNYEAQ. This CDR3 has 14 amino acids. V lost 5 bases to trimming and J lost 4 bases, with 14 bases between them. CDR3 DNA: TGTGCCAGCAGCCTCAGGGGTGAGGGCACTGAAGCTTTCTTT. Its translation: CASSLRGEGTEAFF.

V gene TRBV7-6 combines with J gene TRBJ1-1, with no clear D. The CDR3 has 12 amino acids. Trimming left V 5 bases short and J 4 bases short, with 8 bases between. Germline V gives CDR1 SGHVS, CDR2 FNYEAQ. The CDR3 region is CASSPYSTEAFF. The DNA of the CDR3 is TGTGCCAGCAGCCCCTACAGCACTGAAGCTTTCTTT.